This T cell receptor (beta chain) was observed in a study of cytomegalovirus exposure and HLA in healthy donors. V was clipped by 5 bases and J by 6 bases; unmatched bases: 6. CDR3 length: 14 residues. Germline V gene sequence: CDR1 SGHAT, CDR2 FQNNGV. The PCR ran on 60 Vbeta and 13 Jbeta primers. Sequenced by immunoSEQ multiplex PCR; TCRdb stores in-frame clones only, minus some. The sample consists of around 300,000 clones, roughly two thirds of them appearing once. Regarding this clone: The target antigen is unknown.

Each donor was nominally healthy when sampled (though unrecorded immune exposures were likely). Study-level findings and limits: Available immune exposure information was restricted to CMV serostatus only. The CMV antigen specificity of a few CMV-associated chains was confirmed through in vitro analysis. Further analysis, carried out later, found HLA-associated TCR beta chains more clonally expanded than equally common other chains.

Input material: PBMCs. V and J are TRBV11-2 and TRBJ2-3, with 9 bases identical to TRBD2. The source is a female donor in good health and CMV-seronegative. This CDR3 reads CASSPGLASDTQYF. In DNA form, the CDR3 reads TGTGCCAGCAGCCCGGGACTAGCTTCCGATACGCAGTATTTT.